This T cell receptor beta chain is from a study of T cells in Graves' hyperthyroidism and ophthalmopathy. This clonotype came up many times. The germline gives CDR1 SEHNR, CDR2 FQNEAQ (reference sequence). Trimming removed 2 bases from V and 3 bases from J; junction bases left unmatched: 5. This CDR3 region has 15 residues. Subjects aged 18 to 65 presented with newly diagnosed hyperthyroidism of less than 2 months' duration. Researchers took RNA transcripts and amplified the TCR beta CDR3 regions from them. Carried out on the TCR CDR3, a first-round RT-PCR used the HTBI primer set. Each CDR3 protein is one row after TCRdb ran MiXCR on the multiplex PCR reads. Among some 500,000 distinct CDR3 sequences listed, 13% to 15% were seen once.

V gene TRBV7-9 combines with J gene TRBJ2-7, with TRBD1 matching over 9 bases. Sequences were obtained from blood. The TCR comes from a woman between 18 and 29 years old with Graves' hyperthyroidism. This chain's CDR3 is CASSLSTGGDYEQYV. The CDR3 DNA follows: TGTGCCAGCAGCTTATCGACAGGGGGGGACTACGAGCAGTACGTC.